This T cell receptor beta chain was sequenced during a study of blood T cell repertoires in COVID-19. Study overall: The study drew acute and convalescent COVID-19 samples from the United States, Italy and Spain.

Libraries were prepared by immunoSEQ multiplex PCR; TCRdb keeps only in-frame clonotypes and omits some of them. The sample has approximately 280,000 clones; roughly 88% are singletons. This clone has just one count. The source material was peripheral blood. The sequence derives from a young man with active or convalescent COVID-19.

CDR3 sequence (DNA): TGTGCCAGCTCACCTTCGGACAGGGTCCAAGAGACCCAGTACTTC. Protein: CASSPSDRVQETQYF. The rearrangement links TRBV18 to TRBJ2-5; 8 bases line up with TRBD1. CDR3 length equals 15 residues. V was clipped by 3 bases and J by 1 base; unmatched bases: 4. Germline CDR1 and CDR2: KGHSH and LQKENI.